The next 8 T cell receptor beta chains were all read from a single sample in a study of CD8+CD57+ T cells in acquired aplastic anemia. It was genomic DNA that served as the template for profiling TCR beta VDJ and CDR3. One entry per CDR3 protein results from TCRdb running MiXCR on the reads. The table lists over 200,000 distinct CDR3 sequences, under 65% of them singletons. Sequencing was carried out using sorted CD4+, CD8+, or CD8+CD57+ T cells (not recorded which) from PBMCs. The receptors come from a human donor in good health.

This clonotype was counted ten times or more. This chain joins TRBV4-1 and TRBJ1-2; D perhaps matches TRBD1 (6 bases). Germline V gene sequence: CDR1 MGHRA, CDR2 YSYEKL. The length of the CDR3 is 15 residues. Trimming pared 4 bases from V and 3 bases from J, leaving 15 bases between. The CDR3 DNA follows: TGCGCCAGCAGCCTAGAGGGACACTTTGACTATGGCTACACCTTC. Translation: CASSLEGHFDYGYTF.

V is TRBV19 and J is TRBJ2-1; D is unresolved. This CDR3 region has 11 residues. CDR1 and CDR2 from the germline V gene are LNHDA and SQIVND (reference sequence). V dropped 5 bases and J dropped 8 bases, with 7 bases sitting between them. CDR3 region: CASSLNHEQFF. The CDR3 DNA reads TGTGCCAGTAGTCTAAACCATGAGCAGTTCTTC.

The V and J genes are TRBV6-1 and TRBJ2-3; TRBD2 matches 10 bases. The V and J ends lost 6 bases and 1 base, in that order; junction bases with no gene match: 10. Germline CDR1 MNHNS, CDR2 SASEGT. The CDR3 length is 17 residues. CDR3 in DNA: TGTGCCAGCAGGAACTTTGGACTAGCGGACCGCACAGATACGCAGTATTTT. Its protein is CASRNFGLADRTDTQYF.

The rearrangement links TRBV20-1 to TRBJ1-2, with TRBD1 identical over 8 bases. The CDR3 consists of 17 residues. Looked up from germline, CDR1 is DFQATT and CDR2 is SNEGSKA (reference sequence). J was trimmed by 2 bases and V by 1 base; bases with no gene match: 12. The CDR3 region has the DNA TGCAGTGCTAGAGCATTATTTCCGACAGGGGTAAACTATGGCTACACCTTC. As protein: CSARALFPTGVNYGYTF.

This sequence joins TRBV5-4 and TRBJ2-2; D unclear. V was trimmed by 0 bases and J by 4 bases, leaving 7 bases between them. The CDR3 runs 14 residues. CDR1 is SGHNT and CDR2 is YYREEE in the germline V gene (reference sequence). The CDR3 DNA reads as TGTGCCAGCAGCTTGGGGGAAGGCACCGGGGAGCTGTTTTTT. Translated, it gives CASSLGEGTGELFF.

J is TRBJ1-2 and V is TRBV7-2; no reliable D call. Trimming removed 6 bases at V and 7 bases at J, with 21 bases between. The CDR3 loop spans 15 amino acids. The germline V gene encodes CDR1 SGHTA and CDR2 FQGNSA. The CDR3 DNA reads TGTGCCAGCAGTCACGACCGGGATTGGGCAGCTGGCTACACCTTC. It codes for CASSHDRDWAAGYTF. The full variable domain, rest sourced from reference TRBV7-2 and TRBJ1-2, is GAGVSQSPSNKVTEKGKDVELRCDPISGHTALYWYRQSLGQGLEFLIYFQGNSAPDKSGLPSDRFSAERTGGSVSTLTIQRTQQEDSAVYLCASSHDRDWAAGYTFGSGTRLTVV.

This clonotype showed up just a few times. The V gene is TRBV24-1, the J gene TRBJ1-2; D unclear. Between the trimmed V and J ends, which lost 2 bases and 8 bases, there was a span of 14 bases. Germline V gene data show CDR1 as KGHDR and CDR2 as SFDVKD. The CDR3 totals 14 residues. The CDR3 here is CATSDSRGYGGYTF. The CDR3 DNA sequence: TGTGCCACCAGTGATTCTAGAGGGTACGGAGGCTACACCTTC.

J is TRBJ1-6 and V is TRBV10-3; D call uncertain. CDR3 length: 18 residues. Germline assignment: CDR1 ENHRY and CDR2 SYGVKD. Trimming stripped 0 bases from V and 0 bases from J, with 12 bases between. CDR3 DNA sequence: TGTGCCATCAGTGAGTCGGGCGGCTATAGCTCCTATAATTCACCCCTCCACTTT. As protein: CAISESGGYSSYNSPLHF.